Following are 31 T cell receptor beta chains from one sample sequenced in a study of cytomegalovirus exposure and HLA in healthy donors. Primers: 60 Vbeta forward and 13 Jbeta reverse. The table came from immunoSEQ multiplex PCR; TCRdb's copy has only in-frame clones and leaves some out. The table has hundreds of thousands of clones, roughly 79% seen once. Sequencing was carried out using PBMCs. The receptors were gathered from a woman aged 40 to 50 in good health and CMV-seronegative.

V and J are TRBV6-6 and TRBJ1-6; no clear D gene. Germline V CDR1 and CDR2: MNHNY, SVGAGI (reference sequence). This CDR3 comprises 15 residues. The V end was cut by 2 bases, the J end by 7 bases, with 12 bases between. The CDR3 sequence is CASSYGRDINSPLHF. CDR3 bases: TGTGCCAGCAGTTACGGCAGAGACATCAATTCACCCCTCCACTTT.

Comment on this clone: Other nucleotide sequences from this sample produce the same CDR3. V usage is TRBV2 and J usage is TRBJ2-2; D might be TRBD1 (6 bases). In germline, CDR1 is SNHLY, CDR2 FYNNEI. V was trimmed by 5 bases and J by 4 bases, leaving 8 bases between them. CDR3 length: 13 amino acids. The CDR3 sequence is CASSSRGTGELFF. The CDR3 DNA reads TGTGCCAGCAGTTCCAGGGGCACCGGGGAGCTGTTTTTT.

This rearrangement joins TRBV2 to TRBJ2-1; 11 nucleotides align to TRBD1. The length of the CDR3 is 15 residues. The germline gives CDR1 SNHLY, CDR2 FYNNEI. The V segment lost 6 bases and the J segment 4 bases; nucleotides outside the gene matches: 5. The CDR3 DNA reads TGTGCCAGCAGAGCGGGACAGGGGGGGTACAATGAGCAGTTCTTC. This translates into CASRAGQGGYNEQFF.

This CDR3 is CASSQVEGGSGYTF. CDR3 DNA: TGCGCCAGCAGCCAAGTAGAGGGTGGTAGTGGCTACACCTTC. The chain links TRBV4-1 to TRBJ1-2; D unresolved. Trimming pared 1 base from V and 7 bases from J, leaving 13 bases between. The CDR3 is made up of 14 amino acids. Germline CDR1 MGHRA, CDR2 YSYEKL.

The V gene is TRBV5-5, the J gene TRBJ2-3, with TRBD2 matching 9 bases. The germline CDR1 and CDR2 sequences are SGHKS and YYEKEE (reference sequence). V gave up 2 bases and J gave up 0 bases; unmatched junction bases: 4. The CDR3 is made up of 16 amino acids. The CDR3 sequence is CASSLRGGASTDTQYF. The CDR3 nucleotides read TGTGCCAGCAGCTTACGCGGGGGGGCTAGCACAGATACGCAGTATTTT.

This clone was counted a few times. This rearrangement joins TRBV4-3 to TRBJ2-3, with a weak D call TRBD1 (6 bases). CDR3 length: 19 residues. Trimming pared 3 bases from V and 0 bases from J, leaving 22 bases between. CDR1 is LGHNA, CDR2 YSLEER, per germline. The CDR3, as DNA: TGCGCCAGCAGCCAGGAGACAGGATACCAATATACTAGCACAGATACGCAGTATTTT. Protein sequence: CASSQETGYQYTSTDTQYF.

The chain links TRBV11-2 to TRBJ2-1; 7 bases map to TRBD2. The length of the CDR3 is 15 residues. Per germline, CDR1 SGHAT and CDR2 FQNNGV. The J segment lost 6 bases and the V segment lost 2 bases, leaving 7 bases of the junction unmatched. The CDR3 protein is CASSLPGGRGNEQFF. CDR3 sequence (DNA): TGTGCCAGCAGCTTACCGGGAGGAAGGGGCAATGAGCAGTTCTTC.

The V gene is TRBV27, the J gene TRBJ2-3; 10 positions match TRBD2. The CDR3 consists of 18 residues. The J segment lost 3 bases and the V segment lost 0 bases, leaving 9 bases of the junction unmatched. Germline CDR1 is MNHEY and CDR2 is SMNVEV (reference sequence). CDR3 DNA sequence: TGTGCCAGCAGTTTATCGTTTCCTAGCGGGGGTCCGACAGATACGCAGTATTTT. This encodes CASSLSFPSGGPTDTQYF.

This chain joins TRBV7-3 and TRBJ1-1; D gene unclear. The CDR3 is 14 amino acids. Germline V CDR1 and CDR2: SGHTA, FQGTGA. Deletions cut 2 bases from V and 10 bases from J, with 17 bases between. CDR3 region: CASSLGGDMGRAFF. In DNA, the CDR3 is TGTGCCAGCAGCTTAGGTGGGGATATGGGGAGAGCTTTCTTT.

The CDR3 sequence: CASSLGQTFYNEQFF. The CDR3 DNA reads TGTGCCAGCAGCCTAGGACAGACTTTTTACAATGAGCAGTTCTTC. The chain combines TRBV21-1 with TRBJ2-1; TRBD1, as called in the table, went unchecked against the DNA. TRBV21-1 is listed as a pseudogene. The CDR3 totals 15 residues.

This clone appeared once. The CDR3 DNA reads as TGTGCCAGCAGCCGTGGACAGGGGACTGAAGCTTTCTTT. This encodes CASSRGQGTEAFF. The V call is TRBV11-1, the J call TRBJ1-1; 9 bases line up with TRBD1. CDR1 is SGHAT, CDR2 FQDESV, per germline (reference sequence). V gave up 5 bases and J gave up 5 bases; unmatched junction bases: 3. This CDR3 comprises 13 residues. The entire variable domain, with the rest obtained from reference TRBV11-1 and TRBJ1-1, is as follows: EAEVAQSPRYKITEKSQAVAFWCDPISGHATLYWYRQILGQGPELLVQFQDESVVDDSQLPKDRFSAERLKGVDSTLKIQPAELGDSAMYLCASSRGQGTEAFFGQGTRLTVV.

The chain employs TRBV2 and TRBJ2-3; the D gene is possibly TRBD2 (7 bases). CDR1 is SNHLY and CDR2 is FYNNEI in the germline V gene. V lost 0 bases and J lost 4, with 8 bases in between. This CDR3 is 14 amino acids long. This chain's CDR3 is CASSEAGGADTQYF. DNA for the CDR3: TGTGCCAGCAGTGAAGCAGGGGGGGCAGATACGCAGTATTTT.

The CDR3: CASMGRSSGNTIYF. CDR3 nucleotide sequence: TGTGCCAGCATGGGTCGGAGCTCTGGAAACACCATATATTTT. The chain recombines TRBV6-6 with TRBJ1-3; unclear D gene. The V gene's germline CDR1 is MNHNY and CDR2 SVGAGI (reference sequence). Trimming left V 7 bases short and J 0 bases short, with 10 bases between. The CDR3 contains 14 residues.

The CDR3: CAIRPQGDNGYTF. The CDR3 coding sequence is TGTGCCATCAGACCTCAGGGTGACAATGGCTACACCTTC. V gene TRBV10-3 combines with J gene TRBJ1-2; tentatively, D is TRBD1 (5 bases). The CDR3 loop spans 13 amino acids. V was trimmed by 6 bases and J by 6 bases, leaving 14 bases between them. Germline CDR1 ENHRY, CDR2 SYGVKD.

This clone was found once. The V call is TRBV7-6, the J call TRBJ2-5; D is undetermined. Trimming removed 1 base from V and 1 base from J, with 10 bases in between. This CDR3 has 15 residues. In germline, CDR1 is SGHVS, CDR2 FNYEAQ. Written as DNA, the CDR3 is TGTGCCAGCAGCTTAGGTGGGCTTGTCCAAGAGACCCAGTACTTC. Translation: CASSLGGLVQETQYF.

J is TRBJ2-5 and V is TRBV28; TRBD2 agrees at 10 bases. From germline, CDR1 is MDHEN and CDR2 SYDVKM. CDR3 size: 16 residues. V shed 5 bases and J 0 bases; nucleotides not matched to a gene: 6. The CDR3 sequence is CASSRLSGGHQETQYF. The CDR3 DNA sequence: TGTGCCAGCAGTCGACTTAGCGGGGGGCACCAAGAGACCCAGTACTTC.

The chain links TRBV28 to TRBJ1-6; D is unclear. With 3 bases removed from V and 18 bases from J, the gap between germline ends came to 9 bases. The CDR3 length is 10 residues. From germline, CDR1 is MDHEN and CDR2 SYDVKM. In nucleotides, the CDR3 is TGTGCCAGCAGTTTCACAACCCCCCACTTT. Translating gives CASSFTTPHF.

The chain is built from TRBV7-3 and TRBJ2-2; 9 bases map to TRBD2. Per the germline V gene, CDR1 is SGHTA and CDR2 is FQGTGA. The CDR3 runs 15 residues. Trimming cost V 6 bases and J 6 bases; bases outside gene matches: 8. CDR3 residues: CASSHLAGQAGELFF. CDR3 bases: TGTGCCAGCAGTCACCTAGCGGGGCAAGCCGGGGAGCTGTTTTTT.

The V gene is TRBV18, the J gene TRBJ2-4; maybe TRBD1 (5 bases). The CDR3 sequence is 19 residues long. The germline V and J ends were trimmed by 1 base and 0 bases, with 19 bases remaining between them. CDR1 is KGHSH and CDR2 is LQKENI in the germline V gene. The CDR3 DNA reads TGTGCCAGCTCACCACAATTGGGCAGGGTGGAGATAGCCAAAAACATTCAGTACTTC. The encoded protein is CASSPQLGRVEIAKNIQYF.

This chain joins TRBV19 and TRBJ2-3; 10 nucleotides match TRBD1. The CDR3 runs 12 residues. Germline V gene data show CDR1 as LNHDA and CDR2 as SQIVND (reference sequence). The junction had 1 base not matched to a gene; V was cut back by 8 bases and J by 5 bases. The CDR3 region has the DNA TGTGCCAGTGGACAGGGGGAAGATACGCAGTATTTT. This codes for CASGQGEDTQYF.

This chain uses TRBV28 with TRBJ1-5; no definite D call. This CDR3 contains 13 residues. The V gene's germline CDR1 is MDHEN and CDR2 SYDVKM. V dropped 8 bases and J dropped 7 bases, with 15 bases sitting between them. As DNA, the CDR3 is TGTGCCAGCCAATCCCCCAGATACCAGCCCCAGCATTTT. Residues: CASQSPRYQPQHF.

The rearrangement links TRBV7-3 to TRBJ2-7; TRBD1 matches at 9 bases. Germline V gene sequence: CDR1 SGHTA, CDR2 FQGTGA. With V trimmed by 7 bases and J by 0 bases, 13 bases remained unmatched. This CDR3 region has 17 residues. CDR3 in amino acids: CASTIAPGQGISYEQYF. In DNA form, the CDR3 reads TGTGCCAGCACCATAGCACCGGGACAGGGAATCTCCTACGAGCAGTACTTC. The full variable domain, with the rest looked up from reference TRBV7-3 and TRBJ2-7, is GAGVSQTPSNKVTEKGKYVELRCDPISGHTALYWYRQSLGQGPEFLIYFQGTGAADDSGLPNDRFFAVRPEGSVSTLKIQRTERGDSAVYLCASTIAPGQGISYEQYFGPGTRLTVT.

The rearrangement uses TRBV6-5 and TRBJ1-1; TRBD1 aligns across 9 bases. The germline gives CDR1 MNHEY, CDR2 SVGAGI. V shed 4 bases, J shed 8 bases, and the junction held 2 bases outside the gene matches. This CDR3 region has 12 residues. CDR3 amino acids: CASSLGQGEAFF. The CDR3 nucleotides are TGTGCCAGCAGTTTGGGACAGGGAGAAGCTTTCTTT.

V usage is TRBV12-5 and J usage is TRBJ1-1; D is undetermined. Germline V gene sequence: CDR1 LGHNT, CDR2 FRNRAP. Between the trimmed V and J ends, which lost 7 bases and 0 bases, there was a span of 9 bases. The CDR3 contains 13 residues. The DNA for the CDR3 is TGTGCTAGTGTGTCGAGGGTGAACACTGAAGCTTTCTTT. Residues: CASVSRVNTEAFF.

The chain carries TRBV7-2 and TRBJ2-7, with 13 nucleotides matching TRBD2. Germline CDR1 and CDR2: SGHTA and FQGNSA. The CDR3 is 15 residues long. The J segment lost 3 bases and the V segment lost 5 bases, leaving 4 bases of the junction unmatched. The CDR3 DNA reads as TGTGCCAGCAGCCCCGGACTAGCGGGGGTCTACGAGCAGTACTTC. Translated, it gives CASSPGLAGVYEQYF.

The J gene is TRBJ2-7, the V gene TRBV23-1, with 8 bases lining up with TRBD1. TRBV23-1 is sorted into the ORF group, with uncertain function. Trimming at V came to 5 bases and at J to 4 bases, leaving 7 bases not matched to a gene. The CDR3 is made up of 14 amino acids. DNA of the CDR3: TGCGCCAGCAGTACCAGGACAGGGCGATACGAGCAGTACTTC. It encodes CASSTRTGRYEQYF.

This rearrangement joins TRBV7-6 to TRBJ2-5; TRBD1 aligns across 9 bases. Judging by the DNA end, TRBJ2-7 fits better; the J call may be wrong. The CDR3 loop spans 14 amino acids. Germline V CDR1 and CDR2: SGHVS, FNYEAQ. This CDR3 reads CASSSGTGFDEQYF. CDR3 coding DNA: TGTGCCAGCAGTTCCGGGACAGGGTTTGACGAGCAGTACTTC.

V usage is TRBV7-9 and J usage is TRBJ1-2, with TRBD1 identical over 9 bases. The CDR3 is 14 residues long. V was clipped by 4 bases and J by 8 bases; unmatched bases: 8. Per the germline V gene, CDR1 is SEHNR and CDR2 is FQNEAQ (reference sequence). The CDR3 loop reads CASSSTGGEGGYTF. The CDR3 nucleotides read TGTGCCAGCAGCTCCACAGGGGGCGAAGGGGGCTACACCTTC.

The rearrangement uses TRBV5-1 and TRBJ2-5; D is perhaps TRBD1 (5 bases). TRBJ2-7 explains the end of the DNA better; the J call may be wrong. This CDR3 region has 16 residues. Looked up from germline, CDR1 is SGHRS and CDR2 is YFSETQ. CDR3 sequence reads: CASSFDSLRNIHEQYF. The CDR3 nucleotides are TGCGCCAGCAGCTTCGACAGCCTAAGGAACATTCACGAGCAGTACTTC.

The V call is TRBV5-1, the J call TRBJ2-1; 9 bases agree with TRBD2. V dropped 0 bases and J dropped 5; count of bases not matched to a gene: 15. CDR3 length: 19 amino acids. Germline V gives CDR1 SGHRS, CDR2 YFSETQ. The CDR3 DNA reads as TGCGCCAGCAGCTTGGCCGGGGTAGCGGGGGCCAATCTCCACAATGAGCAGTTCTTC. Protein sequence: CASSLAGVAGANLHNEQFF.

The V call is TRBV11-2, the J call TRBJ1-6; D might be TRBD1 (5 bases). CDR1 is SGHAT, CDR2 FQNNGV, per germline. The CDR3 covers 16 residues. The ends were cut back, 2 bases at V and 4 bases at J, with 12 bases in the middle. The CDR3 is CASSLSGDSYNSPLHF. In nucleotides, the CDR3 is TGTGCCAGCAGCTTATCGGGAGACAGTTATAATTCACCCCTCCACTTT.